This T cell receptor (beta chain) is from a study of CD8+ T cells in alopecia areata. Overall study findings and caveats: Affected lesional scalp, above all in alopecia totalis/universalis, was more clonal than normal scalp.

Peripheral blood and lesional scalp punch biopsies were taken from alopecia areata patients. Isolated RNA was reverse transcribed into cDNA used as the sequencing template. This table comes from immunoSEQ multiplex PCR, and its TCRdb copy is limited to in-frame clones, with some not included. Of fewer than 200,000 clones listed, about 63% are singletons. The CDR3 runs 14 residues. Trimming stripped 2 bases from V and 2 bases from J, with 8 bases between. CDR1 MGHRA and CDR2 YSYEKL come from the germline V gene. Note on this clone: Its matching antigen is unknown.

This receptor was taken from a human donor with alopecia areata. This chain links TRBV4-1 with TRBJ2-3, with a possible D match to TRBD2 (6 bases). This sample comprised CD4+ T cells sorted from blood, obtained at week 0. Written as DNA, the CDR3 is TGCGCCAGCAGCCAACGGCGGGACACAGATACGCAGTATTTT. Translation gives CASSQRRDTDTQYF.